These 8 T cell receptor beta chains came from one sample sequenced in a study of blood T cell repertoires in COVID-19. Sequenced by immunoSEQ multiplex PCR; TCRdb stores in-frame clones only, minus some. The repertoire holds around 100,000 clones, around four fifths seen once, with roughly an eighth in the top ten. The sequenced sample consisted of peripheral blood. The source is a man aged 45-65 years with active or convalescent COVID-19.

The chain has TRBV6-2 or TRBV6-3 and TRBJ2-1, with D tentatively TRBD2 (6 bases). The germline gives CDR1 MNHEY, CDR2 SVGEGT. The CDR3 is 13 amino acids. V dropped 1 base and J dropped 6 bases, with 7 bases sitting between them. CDR3 DNA: TGTGCCAGCAGTTACTGGGGGGTCAATGAGCAGTTCTTC. As protein: CASSYWGVNEQFF.

CDR3 bases: TGCGCCAGCAGCCGCCAGTCGGGGGCCAACGTCCTGACTTTC. Translating gives CASSRQSGANVLTF. The chain couples TRBV5-1 to TRBJ2-6; D is ambiguous. Germline V gene sequence: CDR1 SGHRS, CDR2 YFSETQ. Trimming left V 4 bases short and J 4 bases short, with 9 bases between. This CDR3 region has 14 residues.

CDR3 protein: CASSLSGWETQYF. CDR3 nucleotides: TGTGCCAGCAGCTTATCGGGATGGGAGACCCAGTACTTC. The chain links TRBV7-9 to TRBJ2-5; weak D call: TRBD2 (5 bases). There are 13 residues in the CDR3. The V and J ends lost 2 bases and 5 bases respectively, with 9 bases between them. In germline, CDR1 is SEHNR, CDR2 FQNEAQ (reference sequence).

The chain couples TRBV29-1 to TRBJ1-3; no firm D call. The germline CDR1 and CDR2 sequences are SQVTM and ANQGSEA. This CDR3 region has 13 residues. V lost 7 bases and J 0 bases, leaving 10 bases between the germline ends. This CDR3 reads CSARHSSGNTIYF. The DNA of the CDR3 is TGCAGCGCTCGACACAGCTCTGGAAACACCATATATTTT.

This chain joins TRBV13 and TRBJ1-4; 7 bases line up with TRBD1. The CDR3 is 14 residues long. Germline V CDR1 and CDR2: PRHDT, FYEKMQ (reference sequence). The V segment lost 5 bases and the J segment 12 bases; nucleotides outside the gene matches: 12. Written as DNA, the CDR3 is TGTGCCAGCAGCGCCAGGACAGGCGCTACGGAACTGTTTTTT. Residues: CASSARTGATELFF.

This clone has a handful of counts. The CDR3 loop reads CASSQDWGRRGYTF. CDR3 DNA sequence: TGTGCCAGCAGCCAGGATTGGGGGCGACGTGGCTACACCTTC. This chain joins TRBV7-8 and TRBJ1-2; tentatively, D is TRBD1 (6 bases). The CDR3 consists of 14 residues. Looked up from germline, CDR1 is SGHVS and CDR2 is FQNEAQ. V gave up 5 bases and J gave up 7 bases, with 17 bases separating them.

The chain has TRBV29-1 and TRBJ2-3; no clear D. Trimming removed 8 bases at V and 2 bases at J, with 5 bases between. Germline CDR1 reads SQVTM; CDR2 reads ANQGSEA. CDR3 length equals 10 residues. CDR3 DNA sequence: TGCAGCACCTACACAGATACGCAGTATTTT. This codes for CSTYTDTQYF.

The chain joins TRBV10-3 to TRBJ2-6; tentatively, D is TRBD1 (6 bases). The CDR3 has 14 amino acids. The germline V gene encodes CDR1 ENHRY and CDR2 SYGVKD. The V and J ends lost 10 bases and 4 bases respectively, with 14 bases between them. The CDR3 DNA sequence: TGTGCCAGCTCACAGGGTCCCGGGGCCAACGTCCTGACTTTC. Translation: CASSQGPGANVLTF.